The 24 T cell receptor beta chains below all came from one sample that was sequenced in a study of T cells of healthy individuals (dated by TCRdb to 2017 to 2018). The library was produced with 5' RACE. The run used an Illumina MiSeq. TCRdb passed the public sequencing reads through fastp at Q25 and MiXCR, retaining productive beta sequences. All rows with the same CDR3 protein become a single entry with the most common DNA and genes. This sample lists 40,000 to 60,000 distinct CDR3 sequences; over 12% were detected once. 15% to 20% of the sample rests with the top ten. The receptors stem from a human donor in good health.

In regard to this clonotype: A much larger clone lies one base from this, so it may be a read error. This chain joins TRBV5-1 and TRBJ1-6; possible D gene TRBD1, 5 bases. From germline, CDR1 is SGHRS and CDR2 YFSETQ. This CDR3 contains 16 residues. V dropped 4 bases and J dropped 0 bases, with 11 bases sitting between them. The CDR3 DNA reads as TGCGCCAGCAGCCCGTCAGGGAGCTCCTATAATTCACCCCTCCACTTT. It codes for CASSPSGSSYNSPLHF.

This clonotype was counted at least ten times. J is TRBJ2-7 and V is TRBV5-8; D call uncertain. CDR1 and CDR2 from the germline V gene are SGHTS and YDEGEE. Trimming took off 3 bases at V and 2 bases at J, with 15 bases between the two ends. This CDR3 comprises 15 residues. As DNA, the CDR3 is TGTGCCAGCAGCTCCTCGGTCCCGGACCCCTACGAGCAGTACTTC. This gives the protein CASSSSVPDPYEQYF. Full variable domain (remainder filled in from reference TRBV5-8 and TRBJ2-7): EAGVTQSPTHLIKTRGQQATLRCSPISGHTSVYWYQQALGLGLQFLLWYDEGEERNRGNFPPRFSGRQFPNYSSELNVNALELEDSALYLCASSSSVPDPYEQYFGPGTRLTVT.

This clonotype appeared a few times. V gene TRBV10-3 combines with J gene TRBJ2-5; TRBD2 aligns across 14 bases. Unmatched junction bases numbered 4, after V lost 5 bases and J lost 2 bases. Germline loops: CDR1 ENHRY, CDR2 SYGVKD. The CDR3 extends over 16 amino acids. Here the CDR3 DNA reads TGTGCCATCAGTCCTGGACTAGCGGGGGGACAAGAGACCCAGTACTTC. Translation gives CAISPGLAGGQETQYF.

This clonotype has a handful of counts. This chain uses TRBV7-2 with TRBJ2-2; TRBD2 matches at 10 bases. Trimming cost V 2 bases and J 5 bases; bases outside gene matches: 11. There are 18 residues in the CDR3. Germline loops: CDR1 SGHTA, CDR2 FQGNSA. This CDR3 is CASSLRSSGSGRTGELFF. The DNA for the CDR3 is TGTGCCAGCAGCTTAAGATCTAGCGGGAGTGGTCGGACCGGGGAGCTGTTTTTT.

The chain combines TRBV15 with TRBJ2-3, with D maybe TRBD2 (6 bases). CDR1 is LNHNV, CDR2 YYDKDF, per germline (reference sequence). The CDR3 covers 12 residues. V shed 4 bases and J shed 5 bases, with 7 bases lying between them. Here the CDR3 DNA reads TGTGCCACCAGCAATAGCGGAGATACGCAGTATTTT. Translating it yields CATSNSGDTQYF.

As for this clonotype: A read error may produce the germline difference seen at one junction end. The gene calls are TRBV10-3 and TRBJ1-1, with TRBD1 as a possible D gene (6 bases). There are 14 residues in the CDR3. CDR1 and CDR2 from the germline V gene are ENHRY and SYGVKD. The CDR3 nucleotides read TGTGCCATCAATGAGGGGGGCCTGAACACTGAAGCTTTCTTT. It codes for CAINEGGLNTEAFF.

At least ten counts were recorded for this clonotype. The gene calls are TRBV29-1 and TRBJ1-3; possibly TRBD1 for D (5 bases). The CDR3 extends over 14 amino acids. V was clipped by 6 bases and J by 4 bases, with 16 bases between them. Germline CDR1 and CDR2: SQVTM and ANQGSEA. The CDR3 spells CSVPDGALGNTIYF. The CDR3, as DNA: TGCAGCGTCCCCGACGGGGCGCTCGGAAACACCATATATTTT.

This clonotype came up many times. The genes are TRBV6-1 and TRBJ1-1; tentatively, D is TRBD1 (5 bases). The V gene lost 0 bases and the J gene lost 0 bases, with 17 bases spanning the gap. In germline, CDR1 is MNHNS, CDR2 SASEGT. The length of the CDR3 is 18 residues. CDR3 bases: TGTGCCAGCAGTGAAGCGCCAAGGACACGAGTTCTGAACACTGAAGCTTTCTTT. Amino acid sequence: CASSEAPRTRVLNTEAFF.

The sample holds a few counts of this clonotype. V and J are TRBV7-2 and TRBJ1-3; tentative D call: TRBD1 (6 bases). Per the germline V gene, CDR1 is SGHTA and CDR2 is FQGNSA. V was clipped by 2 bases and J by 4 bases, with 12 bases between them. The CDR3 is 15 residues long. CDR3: CASSLRTAPGNTIYF. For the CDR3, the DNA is TGTGCCAGCAGCTTAAGGACAGCCCCGGGAAACACCATATATTTT.

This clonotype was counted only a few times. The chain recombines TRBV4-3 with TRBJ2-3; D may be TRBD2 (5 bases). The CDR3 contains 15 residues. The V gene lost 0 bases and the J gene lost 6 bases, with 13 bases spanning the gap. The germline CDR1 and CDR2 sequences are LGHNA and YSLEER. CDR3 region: CASSQDSGNRDTQYF. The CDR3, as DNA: TGCGCCAGCAGCCAAGATTCCGGGAATAGGGATACGCAGTATTTT.

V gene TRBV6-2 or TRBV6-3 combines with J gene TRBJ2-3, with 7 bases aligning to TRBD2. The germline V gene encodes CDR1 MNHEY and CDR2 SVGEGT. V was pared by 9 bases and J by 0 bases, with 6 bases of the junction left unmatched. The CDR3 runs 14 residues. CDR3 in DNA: TGTGCCAGTCAGGTAGCGGGTAGCACAGATACGCAGTATTTT. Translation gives CASQVAGSTDTQYF.

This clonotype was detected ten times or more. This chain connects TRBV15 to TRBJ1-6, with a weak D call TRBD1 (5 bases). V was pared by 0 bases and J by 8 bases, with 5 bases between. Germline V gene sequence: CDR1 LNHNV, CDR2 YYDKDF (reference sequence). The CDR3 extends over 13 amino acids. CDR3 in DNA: TGTGCCACCAGCAGAGAAGGGGATTCACCCCTCCACTTT. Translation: CATSREGDSPLHF.

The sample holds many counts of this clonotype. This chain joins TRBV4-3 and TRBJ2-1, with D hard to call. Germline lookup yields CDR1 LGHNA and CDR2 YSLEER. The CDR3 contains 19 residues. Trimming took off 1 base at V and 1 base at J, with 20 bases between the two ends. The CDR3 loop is CASSQGLGYGWPSYNEQFF. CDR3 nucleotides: TGCGCCAGCAGCCAAGGATTAGGGTACGGCTGGCCGTCCTACAATGAGCAGTTCTTC.

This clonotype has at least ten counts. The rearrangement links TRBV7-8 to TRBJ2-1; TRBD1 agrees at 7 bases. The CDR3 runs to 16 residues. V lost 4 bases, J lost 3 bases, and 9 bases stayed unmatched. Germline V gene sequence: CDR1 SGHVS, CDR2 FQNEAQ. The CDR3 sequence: CASSSFQGVIYNEQFF. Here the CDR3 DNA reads TGTGCCAGCAGCTCATTCCAGGGGGTTATCTACAATGAGCAGTTCTTC.

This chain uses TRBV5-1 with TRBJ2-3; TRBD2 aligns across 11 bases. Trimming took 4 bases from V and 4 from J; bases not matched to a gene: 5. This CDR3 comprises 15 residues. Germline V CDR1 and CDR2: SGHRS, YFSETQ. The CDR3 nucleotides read TGCGCCAGCAGCACGACTAGCGGGATTGCAGATACGCAGTATTTT. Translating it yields CASSTTSGIADTQYF.

The chain's CDR3 is CASSPGRASTDTQYF. The CDR3 DNA is TGTGCCAGCAGTCCGGGTAGGGCTAGCACAGATACGCAGTATTTT. The chain is built from TRBV27 and TRBJ2-3; D gene uncertain. The V gene's germline CDR1 is MNHEY and CDR2 SMNVEV (reference sequence). The CDR3 totals 15 residues. Trimming took off 5 bases at V and 0 bases at J, with 12 bases between the two ends.

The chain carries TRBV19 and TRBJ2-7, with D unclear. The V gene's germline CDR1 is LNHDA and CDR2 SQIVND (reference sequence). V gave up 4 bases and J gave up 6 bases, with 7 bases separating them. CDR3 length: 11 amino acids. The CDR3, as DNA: TGTGCCAGTAGTAAGGACCTCGAGCAGTACTTC. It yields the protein CASSKDLEQYF.

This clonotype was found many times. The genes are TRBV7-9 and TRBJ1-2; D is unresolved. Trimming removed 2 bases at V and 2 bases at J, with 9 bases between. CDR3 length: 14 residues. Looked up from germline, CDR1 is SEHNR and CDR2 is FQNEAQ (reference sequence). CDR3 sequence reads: CASSLSAPNYGYTF. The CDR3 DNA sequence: TGTGCCAGCAGCTTATCGGCACCCAACTATGGCTACACCTTC.

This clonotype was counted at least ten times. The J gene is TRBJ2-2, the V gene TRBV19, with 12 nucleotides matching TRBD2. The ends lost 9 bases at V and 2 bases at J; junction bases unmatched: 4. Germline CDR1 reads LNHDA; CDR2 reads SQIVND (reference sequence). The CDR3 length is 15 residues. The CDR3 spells CASRLAGANTGELFF. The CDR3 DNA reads TGTGCCAGCCGACTAGCGGGAGCTAACACCGGGGAGCTGTTTTTT.

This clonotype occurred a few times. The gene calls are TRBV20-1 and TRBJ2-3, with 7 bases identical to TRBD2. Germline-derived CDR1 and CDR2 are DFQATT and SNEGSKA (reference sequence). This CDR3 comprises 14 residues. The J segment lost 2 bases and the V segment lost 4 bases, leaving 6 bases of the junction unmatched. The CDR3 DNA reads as TGCAGTGCTATGCTGGCGGGAGCCACAGATACGCAGTATTTT. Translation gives CSAMLAGATDTQYF.

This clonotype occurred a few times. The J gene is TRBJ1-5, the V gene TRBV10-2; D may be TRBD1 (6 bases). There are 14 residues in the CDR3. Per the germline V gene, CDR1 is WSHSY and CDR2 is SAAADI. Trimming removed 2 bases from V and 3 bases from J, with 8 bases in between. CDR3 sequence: CASSEGQNNQPQHF. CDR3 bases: TGCGCCAGCAGTGAGGGACAGAACAATCAGCCCCAGCATTTT.

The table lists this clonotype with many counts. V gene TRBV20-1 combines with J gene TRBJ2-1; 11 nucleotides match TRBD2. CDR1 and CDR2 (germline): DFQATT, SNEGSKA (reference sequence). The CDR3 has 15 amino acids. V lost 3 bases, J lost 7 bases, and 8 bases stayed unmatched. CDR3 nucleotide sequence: TGCAGTGCTAGGGATAGCGGGAGGGCCAGGAATGAGCAGTTCTTC. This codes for CSARDSGRARNEQFF.

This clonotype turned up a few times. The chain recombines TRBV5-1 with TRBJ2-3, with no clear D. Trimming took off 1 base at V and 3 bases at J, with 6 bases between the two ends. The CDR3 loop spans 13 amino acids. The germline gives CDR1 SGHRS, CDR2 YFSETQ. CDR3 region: CASSLTKTDTQYF. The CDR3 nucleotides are TGCGCCAGCAGCTTGACGAAGACAGATACGCAGTATTTT.

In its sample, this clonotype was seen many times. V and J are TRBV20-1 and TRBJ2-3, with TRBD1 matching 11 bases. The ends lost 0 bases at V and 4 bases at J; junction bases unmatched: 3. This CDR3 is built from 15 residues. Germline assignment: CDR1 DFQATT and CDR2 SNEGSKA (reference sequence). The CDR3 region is CSARDWGQGADTQYF. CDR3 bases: TGCAGTGCTAGAGATTGGGGACAGGGGGCAGATACGCAGTATTTT.